A selection of T cell receptor beta chains follows, all from one sample in a study of T cells in tumors after PD-1 blockade. TCRdb keeps only in-frame clones here, not all; method: immunoSEQ multiplex PCR. Of some 66,000 clones listed, less than 85% are singletons. Sample: PBMCs, taken after anti-PD-1 treatment. The receptors stem from a human donor with basal cell carcinoma. CDR3s include the opening cysteine and the closing phenylalanine or tryptophan. Some rows have no size entry. The others give once, few or many, or a class for an expanded clone.

clone_size	v_call	j_call	cdr3_aa
NA	TRBV7-6	TRBJ2-2	CASSLLAGGALGELFF
NA	TRBV6-5	TRBJ1-2	CASSSSRGQARGYTF
NA	TRBV7-9	TRBJ2-7	CASSLGGGSSYEQYF
NA	TRBV6-1	TRBJ1-5	CASSETGPPYSNQPQHF
NA	TRBV4-1	TRBJ1-4	CASSAGKNEKLFF
few	TRBV7-9	TRBJ1-3	CASSPRTAGNTIYF
NA	TRBV27	TRBJ2-7	CASSFYDRLYEQYF
NA	TRBV9	TRBJ1-3	CASSTPTLNSGNTIYF
NA	TRBV19	TRBJ2-7	CASSIDPGKLYEQYF
NA	TRBV7-2	TRBJ2-7	CASSISYEQYF
few	TRBV27	TRBJ2-1	CASSLRGPSYNEQFF
NA	TRBV4-1	TRBJ2-7	CASSQSRSSSYEQYF
once	TRBV24-1	TRBJ2-6	CATSDDTRPGGANVLTF
once	TRBV28	TRBJ1-4	CASSLRQGEEKLFF
NA	TRBV6-4	TRBJ2-7	CASSETTGTYEQYF
NA	TRBV6-5	TRBJ1-1	CASSYSVRTEAFF
NA	TRBV3-1/TRBV3-2	TRBJ2-3	CASKDRGGADTQYF
NA	TRBV11-3	TRBJ2-7	CASSLGRNYEQYF
NA	TRBV6-6	TRBJ2-7	CASRDAGRSYEQYF
NA	TRBV25-1	TRBJ1-2	CASSEYGGGNGYTF
NA	TRBV2	TRBJ2-7	CASTPGIYEQYF
NA	TRBV25-1	TRBJ2-7	CASIPTGINYEQYF
NA	TRBV7-8	TRBJ2-1	CASSLPTVTLTGSYNEQFF
few	TRBV30	TRBJ1-2	CAWSPPGGYGYTF
NA	TRBV9	TRBJ2-4	CASSVSLVGNIQYF
NA	TRBV19	TRBJ1-6	CASSISPGNSPLHF
NA	TRBV28	TRBJ2-1	CASSLIGAEEQFF
NA	TRBV19	TRBJ1-5	CASSIDMGPYQPQHF
NA	TRBV3-1/TRBV3-2	TRBJ2-7	CASTHSGGYEQYF
NA	TRBV30	TRBJ2-5	CACLTGRRETQYF
once	TRBV18	TRBJ2-2	CASSPPRNGELFF
NA	TRBV7-9	TRBJ1-1	CASSLAPQGVVTEAFF
many	TRBV30	TRBJ2-3	CAWLGVNTDTQYF
NA	TRBV28	TRBJ2-3	CASRLGQGALRSTDTQYF
NA	TRBV6-5	TRBJ1-1	CASSYSRGIMNTEAFF
NA	TRBV6-5	TRBJ2-3	CASRAISTDTQYF
NA	TRBV6-2/TRBV6-3	TRBJ1-5	CASSSRQIGNQPQHF
NA	TRBV5-1	TRBJ2-2	CASSLLGTANTGELFF
NA	TRBV9	TRBJ2-3	CASSPTGRGTDTQYF
NA	TRBV24-1	TRBJ1-1	CATSDFWADSEAFF
NA	TRBV6-4	TRBJ2-6	CASSEAGGAGANVLTF
NA	TRBV5-5	TRBJ1-1	CASSLDSPEAFF
NA	TRBV24-1	TRBJ2-1	CATSDSQLGEQFF
NA	TRBV18	TRBJ2-3	CASSTWGRVKDTQYF
NA	TRBV12-3/TRBV12-4	TRBJ1-2	CASSITGGRGYTF
many	TRBV6-5	TRBJ2-6	CASSTGDSGANVLTF